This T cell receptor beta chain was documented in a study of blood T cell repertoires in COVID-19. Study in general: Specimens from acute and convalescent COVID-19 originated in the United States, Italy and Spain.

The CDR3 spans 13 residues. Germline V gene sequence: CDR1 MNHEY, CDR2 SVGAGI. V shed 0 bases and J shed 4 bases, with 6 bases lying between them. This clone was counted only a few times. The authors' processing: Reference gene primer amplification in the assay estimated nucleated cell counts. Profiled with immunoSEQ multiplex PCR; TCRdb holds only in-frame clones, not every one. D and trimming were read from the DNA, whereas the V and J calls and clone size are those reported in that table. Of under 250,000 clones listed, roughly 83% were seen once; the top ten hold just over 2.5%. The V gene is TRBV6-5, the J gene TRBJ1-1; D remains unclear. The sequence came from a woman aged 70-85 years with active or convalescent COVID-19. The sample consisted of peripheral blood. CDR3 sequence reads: CASSYSLSTEAFF. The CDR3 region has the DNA TGTGCCAGCAGTTACTCCTTGTCCACTGAAGCTTTCTTT.